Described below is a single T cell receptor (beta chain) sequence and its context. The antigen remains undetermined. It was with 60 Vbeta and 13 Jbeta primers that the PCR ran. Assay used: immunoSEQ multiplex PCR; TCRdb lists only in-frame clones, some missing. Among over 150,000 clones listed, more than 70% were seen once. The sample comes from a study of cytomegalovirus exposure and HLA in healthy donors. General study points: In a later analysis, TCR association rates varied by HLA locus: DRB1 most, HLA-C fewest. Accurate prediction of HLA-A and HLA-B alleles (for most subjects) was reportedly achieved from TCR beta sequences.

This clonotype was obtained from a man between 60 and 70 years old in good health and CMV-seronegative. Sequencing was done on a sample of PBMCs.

CDR3: CASSLAWFLTPSNQPQHF. In nucleotides, the CDR3 is TGCGCCAGCAGCTTGGCCTGGTTTTTGACACCTAGCAATCAGCCCCAGCATTTT. The chain recombines TRBV5-1 with TRBJ1-5, with D unresolved. V was shortened by 0 bases and J by 0 bases, with 16 bases between the two germline ends. Germline loops: CDR1 SGHRS, CDR2 YFSETQ. This CDR3 has 18 amino acids.